This T cell receptor (beta chain) was identified during a study of shared clonotypes between healthy human individuals (dated by TCRdb to 2020 to 2022). Notes on the research overall: The cohort included three men and a couple of women between 18 and 49 years of age. To increase sequencing depth and limit assay-specific biases, different laboratories used diverse techniques to prepare libraries and sequence TCR repertoires. The study deeply sequenced blood TCR repertoires of five healthy adults to estimate repertoire size and the extent of clonotype sharing between individuals. Between about 0.8 and 9 billion PBMCs per donor were obtained by leukapheresis.

Paper-wide results and their limitations: Sampling was restricted to blood, and TCR repertoires in tissue are likely to differ from TCR repertoires in blood. The genetic and exposure-history diversity represented was limited by the small number of donors. Based on pairwise subsampling, the degree of clonotype sharing among donors was expected to be affected by sequencing depth.

Using the deep immunoSEQ assay, TCR CDR3 regions were amplified from genomic DNA by multiplex PCR. Extracted genomic DNA from each cell subset was distributed evenly across all wells of several immunoSEQ 96-well plates, and each plate was treated as a replicate. For unsorted PBMC, approximately 300 ng of genomic DNA, equivalent to approximately 28,000 T cell genomes, went into each replicate PCR. Genomic DNA from unsorted PBMC was sequenced over ten immunoSEQ deep assay plates. The purified libraries were quantified using a Qubit 3.0 fluorometer, sized with a Bioanalyzer 2100, and then quantified again using the KAPA Library Quantification kit. Every immunoSEQ 96-well plate was sequenced on a separate single-read 150-cycle Illumina NextSeq 550 flow cell. In the source study's methods: Because the immunoSEQ output held only junctional sequences and lacked quality scores, the filtering could not match the filtering applied to full-length reads. Sequences were annotated with PyIR, a Python wrapper for IgBLAST v1.9, using IMGT germline references to assign V/J genes and CDR3. Any read was removed if the V/J assignment was weak (E-value above 1e-6), the CDR3 was missing, or the read contained stop codons, out-of-frame junctions, or ambiguous translated residues. V3J clonotypes were defined as sequences sharing the same inferred V gene, J gene, and CDR3 amino acid sequence. Percentage overlap between repertoires was computed as shared unique clonotypes divided by the size of the smaller repertoire. Three approaches were used to assess repertoire richness: RTK rarefaction, the Chao1 estimator, and Recon v2.1 estimates of unobserved clonotypes. What TCRdb holds here is the immuneACCESS table cut down to in-frame rearrangements. Part of the clones is not present; checked against another copy, under half of the missing clones reflect an unresolved V gene, and the others are unexplained. Clone size and V and J calls were adopted from that table, with D and trimming inferred from the DNA. The table for this sample lists a few hundred thousand clones; over 60% of them were counted only once. Around 12% of the sample rests with the top ten.

The donors were healthy, HIV-negative adults who had no recently reported acute infections or vaccinations. Only Caucasian adults living in Nashville, Tennessee, USA were represented among the donors. For unsorted samples, 75 million to 90 million PBMCs were counted and genomic DNA was extracted with the QIAamp DNA Blood Mini kit. Blood was collected by leukapheresis, and PBMCs were isolated by Ficoll-Histopaque density gradient centrifugation and then cryopreserved in liquid nitrogen vapor phase. This clone was recorded a few times. It lacks a known antigen. The record has no base qualities; no much larger clone is one base away. Trimming takes 0 bases from V and 4 bases from J, and the germline ends sit 9 bases apart. The germline V gene specifies MRHNA as CDR1 and SNTAGT as CDR2. The CDR3 covers 14 residues, taking in both the cysteine and the phenylalanine. Only the CDR3 DNA is retained, 42 bases long and in frame from the first base.

Specimen: PBMCs. The clonotype comes from a woman between 35 and 50 years old in good health. Some clones in this sample may be carry-over from other donors' samples. Recombination connected TRBV6-4 to TRBJ1-2; TRBD1 is possibly the D segment (5 matching bases). The sequenced DNA: TGTGCCAGCAGTGACTCGCCCGGGGGCTATGGCTACACCTTC. Translated, it reads CASSDSPGGYGYTF.